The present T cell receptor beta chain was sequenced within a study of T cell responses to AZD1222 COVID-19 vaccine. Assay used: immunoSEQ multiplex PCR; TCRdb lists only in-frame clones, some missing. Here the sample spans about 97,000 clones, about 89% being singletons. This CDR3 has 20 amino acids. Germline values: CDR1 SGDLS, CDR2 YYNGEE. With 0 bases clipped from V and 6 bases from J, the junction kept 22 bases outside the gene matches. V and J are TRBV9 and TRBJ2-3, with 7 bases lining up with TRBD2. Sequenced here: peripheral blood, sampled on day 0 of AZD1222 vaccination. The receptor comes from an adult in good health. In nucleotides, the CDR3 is TGTGCCAGCAGCGTAGCTTCAGGGACTACATTAAACTCGAAAGCCGATACGCAGTATTTT. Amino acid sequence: CASSVASGTTLNSKADTQYF.